This TCR beta chain was sequenced for a study of cytomegalovirus exposure and HLA in healthy donors. Germline V gives CDR1 KGHSH, CDR2 LQKENI. The CDR3 is 15 amino acids. After removal of 4 bases from V and 4 bases from J, the junction contained 8 bases not matched to a gene. With 60 Vbeta and 13 Jbeta primers, the PCR was carried out. The method was immunoSEQ multiplex PCR; TCRdb's version includes in-frame clones alone and lacks a portion of them. The sample contains about 110,000 clones, around two thirds of which appear only once. The genes are TRBV18 and TRBJ1-1; 8 bases match TRBD1. The sequence was obtained from a woman between 40 and 55 years old in good health and CMV-seropositive. What was sequenced was PBMCs. Written as DNA, the CDR3 is TGTGCCAGCTCACTAAGGACAGGGCGAAGCACTGAAGCTTTCTTT. Translated: CASSLRTGRSTEAFF.